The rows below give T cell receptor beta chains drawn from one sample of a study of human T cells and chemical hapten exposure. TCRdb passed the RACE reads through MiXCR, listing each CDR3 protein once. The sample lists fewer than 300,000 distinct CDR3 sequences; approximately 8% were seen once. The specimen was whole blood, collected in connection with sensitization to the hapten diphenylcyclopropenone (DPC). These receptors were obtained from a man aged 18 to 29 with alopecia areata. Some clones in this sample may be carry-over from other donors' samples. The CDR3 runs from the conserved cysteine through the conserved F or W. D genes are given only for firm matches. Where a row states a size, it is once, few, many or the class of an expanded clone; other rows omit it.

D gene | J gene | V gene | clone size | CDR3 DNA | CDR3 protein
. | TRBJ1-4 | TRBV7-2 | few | TGTGCCAGCAGCTTGAAGGGGCGAGGTGAAAAACTGTTTTTT | CASSLKGRGEKLFF
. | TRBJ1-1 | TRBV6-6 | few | TGTGCCAGCAGTTACTTGACAACTGGGGACACTGAAGCTTTCTTT | CASSYLTTGDTEAFF
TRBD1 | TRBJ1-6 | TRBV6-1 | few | TGTGCCAGCGGGGACAGGGTCCAAAGTTCACCCCTCCACTTT | CASGDRVQSSPLHF
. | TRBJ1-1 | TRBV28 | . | TGTCAAACAGGGCTGAACACTGAAGCTTTCTTT | CQTGLNTEAFF
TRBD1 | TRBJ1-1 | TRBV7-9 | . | TGTGCCAGCAGCTTTACGGGACAGGCCGTTTTGAACACTGAAGCTTTCTTT | CASSFTGQAVLNTEAFF
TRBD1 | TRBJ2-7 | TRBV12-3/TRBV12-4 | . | TGTGCCAGCAGTTTAGGGACAGGGGTGGTAGGCGAGCAGTACTTC | CASSLGTGVVGEQYF
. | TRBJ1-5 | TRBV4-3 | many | TGCGCCAGCAGCCAAGATAATGGGGGTCGGCAGCCCCAGCATTTT | CASSQDNGGRQPQHF
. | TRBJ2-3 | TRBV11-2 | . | TGTGCCAGCAGCTTTAGTGACGGGGATCCAGATACGCAGTATTTT | CASSFSDGDPDTQYF
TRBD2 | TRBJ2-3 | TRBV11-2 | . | TGTGCCAGCAGCCCCCGGACTAGCGGGTTAACTGATACGCAGTATTTT | CASSPRTSGLTDTQYF
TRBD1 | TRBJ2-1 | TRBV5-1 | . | TGCGCCAGCAGCTCACTCGGACAGGTTGAAGTGTACAATGAGCAGTTCTTC | CASSSLGQVEVYNEQFF